This TCR beta chain was captured by sequencing in a study of control samples from healthy donors and cancer patients. Libraries were prepared by immunoSEQ multiplex PCR; TCRdb keeps only in-frame clonotypes and omits some of them. Of 50,000 to 55,000 clones in the sample, roughly 94% were seen once. Germline CDR1 and CDR2: KGHSH and LQKENI. The CDR3 sequence is 17 residues long. V lost 4 bases to trimming and J lost 0 bases; unmatched junction nucleotides: 9. The origin of this receptor is a man aged 25-45 years in good health. The V call is TRBV18, the J call TRBJ2-1; TRBD1 matches 7 bases. Input material: blood. CDR3 loop: CASSQQGSRSSYNEQFF. Written as DNA, the CDR3 is TGTGCCAGCTCACAACAGGGGAGTCGGAGCTCCTACAATGAGCAGTTCTTC.